A single sample is the source of the 27 T cell receptor beta chains below, sequenced in a study of T cell changes during pregnancy in multiple sclerosis (dated by TCRdb to between 2017 and 2020). The method behind the library was the immunoSEQ multiplex PCR assay. Drawn from immuneACCESS, this table holds only the in-frame rearrangements with V and J called that TCRdb kept. Clones are partly lost; checked studies trace under half to an unresolved V gene and leave the rest unexplained. This sample has about 100,000 clones in its table, and under 95% of those were observed once. Less than 0.85% of the sample rests with the top ten. Sequencing was performed on peripheral blood, taken in the third trimester of pregnancy. The receptors originated from a female donor in good health, enrolled as a control in a pregnancy study.

This clone was seen a single time. The V call is TRBV11-3, the J call TRBJ2-1; 9 bases are a match to TRBD2. V lost 0 bases, J lost 5 bases, and 8 bases stayed unmatched. Germline CDR1 and CDR2: SGHNT and YENEEA. CDR3 size: 17 residues. CDR3 region: CASSLDPGRGGDNEQFF. The CDR3 DNA follows: TGTGCCAGCAGCTTAGATCCAGGGCGGGGGGGCGACAATGAGCAGTTCTTC.

This clone appeared a single time. This chain connects TRBV10-3 to TRBJ2-3; the match to TRBD1 covers 8 bases. The V and J ends lost 6 bases and 4 bases, in that order; junction bases with no gene match: 3. Germline V CDR1 and CDR2: ENHRY, SYGVKD. This CDR3 has 13 amino acids. The CDR3: CAIRDREPDTQYF. The CDR3 region has the DNA TGTGCCATCAGGGACAGGGAGCCAGATACGCAGTATTTT.

The table lists this clone with a count of one. This rearrangement joins TRBV5-8 to TRBJ1-2; D is uncertain. Trimming took off 4 bases at V and 3 bases at J, with 10 bases between the two ends. Germline lookup yields CDR1 SGHTS and CDR2 YDEGEE. The CDR3 extends over 13 amino acids. CDR3 in amino acids: CASSTDPDYGYTF. As DNA, the CDR3 is TGTGCCAGCAGCACAGACCCCGACTATGGCTACACCTTC.

The V gene is TRBV15, the J gene TRBJ1-2, with TRBD1 as a possible D gene (5 bases). From germline, CDR1 is LNHNV and CDR2 YYDKDF (reference sequence). The length of the CDR3 is 14 residues. Trimming removed 4 bases at V and 5 bases at J, with 14 bases between. This CDR3 reads CATSTRTGGYGYTF. Written as DNA, the CDR3 is TGTGCCACCAGCACCAGGACGGGGGGATATGGCTACACCTTC.

The V call is TRBV9, the J call TRBJ2-7; maybe TRBD2 (5 bases). The V end was cut by 4 bases, the J end by 3 bases, with 20 bases between. In germline, CDR1 is SGDLS, CDR2 YYNGEE. This CDR3 region has 16 residues. DNA for the CDR3: TGTGCCAGCAGCCCGCCGGACGGGGTGGCGCTCTACGAGCAGTACTTC. Amino acid sequence: CASSPPDGVALYEQYF.

The chain couples TRBV5-6 to TRBJ1-6; maybe TRBD1 (5 bases). The CDR3 length is 14 residues. Trimming took 4 bases from V and 6 from J, leaving 11 bases between them. The germline gives CDR1 SGHDT, CDR2 YYEEEE. The CDR3 spells CASSLGGSNSPLHF. The CDR3 DNA reads TGTGCCAGCAGCCTTGGGGGGTCTAATTCACCCCTCCACTTT.

The chain has TRBV5-1 and TRBJ2-7; possible D gene TRBD2, 5 bases. V lost 0 bases and J 9 bases, leaving 16 bases between the germline ends. Germline V gene sequence: CDR1 SGHRS, CDR2 YFSETQ. The CDR3 loop spans 14 amino acids. In nucleotides, the CDR3 is TGCGCCAGCAGCTTGGCCGAGGGTGTATCCCGGCAGTACTTC. This sequence encodes CASSLAEGVSRQYF. The entire variable domain, with the rest obtained from reference TRBV5-1 and TRBJ2-7, is as follows: KAGVTQTPRYLIKTRGQQVTLSCSPISGHRSVSWYQQTPGQGLQFLFEYFSETQRNKGNFPGRFSGRQFSNSRSEMNVSTLELGDSALYLCASSLAEGVSRQYFGPGTRLTVT.

The chain joins TRBV6-1 to TRBJ1-5, with 7 bases fitting TRBD1. The CDR3 has 16 amino acids. J gave up 0 bases and V 4 bases, and 6 bases lay outside the gene matches. Germline CDR1 MNHNS, CDR2 SASEGT. Here the CDR3 DNA reads TGTGCCAGCAGTGCGGAAGGGGGCAATAGCAATCAGCCCCAGCATTTT. It is translated as CASSAEGGNSNQPQHF.

The chain is built from TRBV18 and TRBJ2-5; 8 nucleotides agree with TRBD2. CDR1 and CDR2 from the germline V gene are KGHSH and LQKENI. This CDR3 has 13 amino acids. The V gene end was trimmed by 4 bases and the J gene end by 3 bases; junction bases not matched to a gene: 1. The CDR3 DNA is TGTGCCAGCTCACGTAGCGGGGAAGAGACCCAGTACTTC. Protein sequence: CASSRSGEETQYF.

J is TRBJ2-2 and V is TRBV18; TRBD1 agrees at 7 bases. The CDR3 is 13 amino acids. CDR1 KGHSH and CDR2 LQKENI come from the germline V gene. With 4 bases clipped from V and 9 bases from J, the junction kept 5 bases outside the gene matches. The CDR3 coding sequence is TGTGCCAGCTCACTCGGGACAGCTAGGGAGCTGTTTTTT. It specifies CASSLGTARELFF.

The V and J genes are TRBV9 and TRBJ2-2; 7 bases are a match to TRBD2. This CDR3 is 18 amino acids long. V was clipped by 4 bases and J by 3 bases; unmatched bases: 15. CDR1 and CDR2 (germline): SGDLS, YYNGEE. CDR3 nucleotide sequence: TGTGCCAGCAGCCCCCGGACTAGATTTTTAGCCGACACCGGGGAGCTGTTTTTT. Translating it yields CASSPRTRFLADTGELFF. Full variable domain (outside the CDR3, taken from reference TRBV9 and TRBJ2-2): DSGVTQTPKHLITATGQRVTLRCSPRSGDLSVYWYQQSLDQGLQFLIQYYNGEERAKGNILERFSAQQFPDLHSELNLSSLELGDSALYFCASSPRTRFLADTGELFFGEGSRLTVL.

The J gene is TRBJ2-5, the V gene TRBV5-1, with 11 nucleotides matching TRBD1. Per germline, CDR1 SGHRS and CDR2 YFSETQ. The CDR3 extends over 15 amino acids. V shed 0 bases, J shed 5 bases, and the junction held 3 bases outside the gene matches. The CDR3 nucleotides read TGCGCCAGCAGCTTGGGGGACAGGGGGAAGGAGACCCAGTACTTC. Amino acid sequence: CASSLGDRGKETQYF. The variable domain in full, completed from reference TRBV5-1 and TRBJ2-5, reads KAGVTQTPRYLIKTRGQQVTLSCSPISGHRSVSWYQQTPGQGLQFLFEYFSETQRNKGNFPGRFSGRQFSNSRSEMNVSTLELGDSALYLCASSLGDRGKETQYFGPGTRLLVL.

The chain employs TRBV30 and TRBJ1-6; 8 bases map to TRBD1. With V trimmed by 5 bases and J by 8 bases, 5 bases remained unmatched. The CDR3 consists of 13 residues. Germline CDR1 is GTSNPN and CDR2 is SVGIG (reference sequence). The CDR3, as DNA: TGTGCCTGGGGAGGACAGGGACATTCACCCCTCCACTTT. Amino acids: CAWGGQGHSPLHF.

The V call is TRBV5-4, the J call TRBJ1-1; D gene unclear. With 0 bases removed from V and 5 bases from J, the gap between germline ends came to 14 bases. Germline CDR1 and CDR2: SGHNT and YYREEE (reference sequence). This CDR3 spans 15 amino acids. The CDR3 DNA reads TGTGCCAGCAGCTTGGCCGCGGAGGGTGGAACTGAAGCTTTCTTT. Residues: CASSLAAEGGTEAFF.

This clone was picked up one time. The genes are TRBV7-9 and TRBJ2-7; D call uncertain. Germline V gene data show CDR1 as SEHNR and CDR2 as FQNEAQ (reference sequence). The CDR3 is made up of 11 amino acids. Trimming cost V 5 bases and J 7 bases, with 9 bases left between them. CDR3 in DNA: TGTGCCAGCAGCCCTTCGCGGGAGCAGTACTTC. It encodes CASSPSREQYF.

The rearrangement joins TRBV5-5 to TRBJ2-7; TRBD1 is a possible D gene (6 bases). V was trimmed by 5 bases and J by 3 bases, leaving 12 bases between them. The CDR3 loop spans 13 amino acids. The germline V gene encodes CDR1 SGHKS and CDR2 YYEKEE (reference sequence). The CDR3 nucleotides read TGTGCCAGCAGTCGTGACAGGAGCTACGAGCAGTACTTC. It encodes CASSRDRSYEQYF.

The genes are TRBV7-2 and TRBJ2-7; tentatively, D is TRBD1 (6 bases). This CDR3 spans 14 amino acids. Germline V lookup: CDR1 SGHTA, CDR2 FQGNSA. Trimming took off 6 bases at V and 1 base at J, with 13 bases between the two ends. The CDR3 here is CASSSARGSYEQYF. The CDR3, as DNA: TGTGCCAGCAGTTCCGCCAGGGGTTCCTACGAGCAGTACTTC.

The CDR3 sequence is CAWSRGNMNTEAFF. The CDR3 bases are TGTGCCTGGAGTCGCGGTAACATGAACACTGAAGCTTTCTTT. This sequence joins TRBV30 and TRBJ1-1; no firm D call. Trimming shortened V by 2 bases and J by 0 bases, and 10 bases separated the two germline ends. The CDR3 spans 14 residues. The germline V gene has CDR1 GTSNPN and CDR2 SVGIG (reference sequence).

V and J are TRBV5-1 and TRBJ1-6; 10 nucleotides align to TRBD1. The CDR3 covers 16 residues. The germline V gene has CDR1 SGHRS and CDR2 YFSETQ. V trimming: 4 bases; J trimming: 7 bases; junction bases outside the gene matches: 8. The DNA of the CDR3 is TGCGCCAGCAGCACGGGGACAGGGGTATGGAATTCACCCCTCCACTTT. It codes for CASSTGTGVWNSPLHF.

This clone was detected only once. The chain is built from TRBV7-2 and TRBJ2-5; D is unresolved. The germline gives CDR1 SGHTA, CDR2 FQGNSA. CDR3 length: 11 residues. Trimming left V 5 bases short and J 1 base short, with 2 bases between. The CDR3 reads CASSLQETQYF. The CDR3, as DNA: TGTGCCAGCAGCCTCCAAGAGACCCAGTACTTC.

The table lists this clone with a few counts. The rearrangement links TRBV30 to TRBJ1-1; D is unclear. The V end was cut by 4 bases, the J end by 0 bases, with 9 bases between. The length of the CDR3 is 13 residues. The germline gives CDR1 GTSNPN, CDR2 SVGIG (reference sequence). For the CDR3, the DNA is TGTGCCTGGATACCAGATATGAACACTGAAGCTTTCTTT. Protein product: CAWIPDMNTEAFF.

The J gene is TRBJ2-1, the V gene TRBV30; 7 bases map to TRBD1. CDR3 size: 13 residues. Germline V gives CDR1 GTSNPN, CDR2 SVGIG (reference sequence). Unmatched junction bases numbered 4, after V lost 0 bases and J lost 8 bases. CDR3 nucleotides: TGTGCCTGGAGTGTGGTACAGGGGCATGAGCAGTTCTTC. Protein: CAWSVVQGHEQFF. The entire variable domain, with the rest obtained from reference TRBV30 and TRBJ2-1, is as follows: SQTIHQWPATLVQPVGSPLSLECTVEGTSNPNLYWYRQAAGRGLQLLFYSVGIGQISSEVPQNLSASRPQDRQFILSSKKLLLSDSGFYLCAWSVVQGHEQFFGPGTRLTVL.

The DNA of the CDR3 is TGTGCCAGCAGCGCCGACAGGGGGGCCATGAACACTGAAGCTTTCTTT. Protein product: CASSADRGAMNTEAFF. The chain combines TRBV2 with TRBJ1-1; 9 nucleotides match TRBD1. Unmatched junction bases numbered 8, after V lost 6 bases and J lost 0 bases. Germline-derived CDR1 and CDR2 are SNHLY and FYNNEI. CDR3 length: 16 residues.

This chain links TRBV19 with TRBJ1-5, with D unclear. From germline, CDR1 is LNHDA and CDR2 SQIVND (reference sequence). This CDR3 has 13 amino acids. Trimming shortened V by 3 bases and J by 3 bases, and 6 bases separated the two germline ends. In nucleotides, the CDR3 is TGTGCCAGTAGTATTTCCTACAATCAGCCCCAGCATTTT. Translating it yields CASSISYNQPQHF.

This clone was recorded only once. The rearrangement links TRBV11-2 to TRBJ2-3, with 9 bases aligning to TRBD2. V shed 3 bases and J 7 bases; nucleotides not matched to a gene: 17. The CDR3 sequence is 18 residues long. The germline CDR1 and CDR2 sequences are SGHAT and FQNNGV. CDR3 bases: TGTGCCAGCAGCTTTAAGTTTGTATTGGCGGGGGGGCGCAATACGCAGTATTTT. Its protein is CASSFKFVLAGGRNTQYF.

The chain is built from TRBV19 and TRBJ1-1; tentative D call: TRBD1 (5 bases). The CDR3 covers 14 residues. V was clipped by 6 bases and J by 3 bases, with 14 bases between them. Germline CDR1 and CDR2: LNHDA and SQIVND (reference sequence). The CDR3 nucleotides are TGTGCCAGTAGCAGACAGTTCCCGGACACTGAAGCTTTCTTT. It is translated as CASSRQFPDTEAFF.

As regards this clone: An end of the junction does not agree with germline; a read error may underlie this. The chain employs TRBV7-7 and TRBJ2-7, with 8 positions matching TRBD1. Germline CDR1 is SSHAT and CDR2 is FNYEAQ (reference sequence). CDR3 length equals 15 residues. The CDR3 loop reads CASSPLMGQDLEQYF. CDR3 nucleotide sequence: TGTGCTAGCAGCCCCTTAATGGGACAGGACCTCGAGCAGTACTTC.